Below, one T cell receptor beta chain is given with its context. Under the authors' procedure: Amplifying reference gene primers gave estimates of nucleated cell counts. The table came from immunoSEQ multiplex PCR; TCRdb's copy has only in-frame clones and leaves some out. D and trimming were read from the DNA, whereas the V and J calls and clone size are those reported in that table. The repertoire holds 340,000 or so clones, around 88% seen once, with around 3% in the top ten. The data belong to a study of blood T cell repertoires in COVID-19. For the study at large: The analysed material was cDNA or gDNA that came from T cells, B-cell-depleted T cells, or PBMCs.

Per the germline V gene, CDR1 is LNHNV and CDR2 is YYDKDF (reference sequence). Trimming removed 1 base from V and 3 bases from J, with 4 bases in between. This CDR3 contains 14 residues. The source material was peripheral blood. V is TRBV15 and J is TRBJ2-6; D uncertain. The TCR was taken from a young man with active or convalescent COVID-19. In DNA form, the CDR3 reads TGTGCCACCAGCAGAGTTAATGGGGCCAACGTCCTGACTTTC. This sequence encodes CATSRVNGANVLTF.